A selection of T cell receptor beta chains follows, all from one sample in a study of CD8+ T cells in alopecia areata. Only in-frame clones appear in the TCRdb table, and some are missing; sequencing was by immunoSEQ multiplex PCR. There are about 110,000 clones in the sample; around 55% occur only once, and roughly 20% lies in the top ten. The sample taken for sequencing was CD8+ T cells sorted from blood. The receptors were gathered from a human donor in good health. Both conserved end residues are part of each CDR3. The D gene is left open where the match is weak. Clone sizes are given selectively: once, few, many, or a class where the clone is expanded.

TRBJ1-1	NA	NA	TRBV5-1	CASSSGSTEAFF	TGCGCCAGCAGCTCAGGGAGCACTGAAGCTTTCTTT
TRBJ2-3	NA	NA	TRBV9	CASSVEGGADTQYF	TGTGCCAGCAGCGTAGAGGGGGGCGCAGATACGCAGTATTTT
TRBJ2-2	NA	NA	TRBV5-1	CASSLQAPGTGELFF	TGCGCCAGCAGCTTACAGGCCCCGGGGACCGGGGAGCTGTTTTTT
TRBJ2-5	TRBD1	NA	TRBV7-9	CASSLFDGTDEETQYF	TGTGCCAGCAGCTTATTCGACGGGACAGATGAAGAGACCCAGTACTTC
TRBJ2-1	TRBD1	NA	TRBV7-2	CASSSLDRESGCEQFF	TGTGCCAGCAGCTCCCTGGACAGGGAATCGGGGTGCGAGCAGTTCTTC
TRBJ2-1	TRBD1	few	TRBV10-3	CAISAGGEDVPYEQFF	TGTGCCATCTCCGCAGGGGGTGAGGACGTGCCCTATGAGCAGTTCTTC
TRBJ2-3	NA	NA	TRBV7-6	CASSLGRGASTDTQYF	TGTGCCAGCAGCTTAGGCAGGGGGGCTAGCACAGATACGCAGTATTTT
TRBJ2-1	NA	NA	TRBV19	CASRGWGANEQFF	TGTGCCAGTAGGGGTTGGGGGGCAAATGAGCAGTTCTTC
TRBJ1-5	TRBD1	few	TRBV19	CASRIRDRGWNQPQHF	TGTGCCAGTAGGATCCGGGACAGGGGTTGGAATCAGCCCCAGCATTTT
TRBJ2-2	TRBD2	few	TRBV28	CASSFGLAPTGELFF	TGTGCCAGCAGTTTCGGACTAGCGCCCACCGGGGAGCTGTTTTTT
TRBJ2-1	NA	few	TRBV2	CAINAEDREGEQFF	TGTGCCATCAACGCTGAGGACAGGGAGGGTGAGCAGTTCTTC
TRBJ1-2	TRBD1	NA	TRBV29-1	CSVVTGGDGYTF	TGCAGCGTCGTGACAGGGGGTGATGGCTACACCTTC
TRBJ2-3	TRBD2	NA	TRBV2	CASTGLAPDQASTDTQYF	TGTGCCAGTACGGGACTAGCCCCAGATCAGGCTAGCACAGATACGCAGTATTTT
TRBJ1-6	NA	NA	TRBV25-1	CASSEEGGPNSPLHF	TGTGCCAGCAGTGAAGAGGGGGGCCCTAATTCACCCCTCCACTTT
TRBJ2-7	TRBD1	NA	TRBV5-1	CASSLEGQGAVYEQYF	TGCGCCAGCAGCTTAGAAGGACAGGGGGCCGTCTACGAGCAGTACTTC
TRBJ2-2	NA	NA	TRBV6-6	CASSYRIYTGELFF	TGTGCCAGCAGTTACAGGATTTACACCGGGGAGCTGTTTTTT
TRBJ2-3	TRBD2	many	TRBV6-4	CASSSTSGSTDTQYF	TGTGCCAGCAGTTCGACTAGCGGGAGCACAGATACGCAGTATTTT
TRBJ2-7	NA	few	TRBV7-2	CASSLTRTYEQYF	TGTGCCAGCAGCTTAACCCGCACCTACGAGCAGTACTTC
TRBJ2-3	NA	NA	TRBV7-6	CASSLALVDTQYF	TGTGCCAGCAGCTTAGCTTTAGTGGATACGCAGTATTTT
TRBJ2-7	NA	NA	TRBV29-1	CSVGGQGRYEQYF	TGCAGCGTTGGTGGTCAGGGGAGGTACGAGCAGTACTTC
TRBJ2-2	NA	NA	TRBV11-2	CASSPPWGPGPTGELFF	TGTGCCAGCAGTCCTCCTTGGGGTCCCGGGCCGACCGGGGAGCTGTTTTTT
TRBJ1-6	NA	few	TRBV7-2	CASSFSGSYNSPLHF	TGTGCCAGCAGCTTCTCAGGGTCCTATAATTCACCCCTCCACTTT
TRBJ2-3	NA	NA	TRBV7-9	CASSPAPIADTQYF	TGTGCCAGCAGTCCCGCCCCTATTGCAGATACGCAGTATTTT
TRBJ2-5	NA	NA	TRBV5-4	CASSWKTYLKETQYF	TGTGCCAGCAGCTGGAAGACTTATCTGAAGGAGACCCAGTACTTC
TRBJ1-6	NA	NA	TRBV6-1	CASRIDSPSKPLHF	TGTGCCAGCAGAATAGACAGTCCGTCAAAGCCCCTCCACTTT
TRBJ2-7	NA	NA	TRBV30	CACSPMGANLYEQYF	TGTGCCTGCTCGCCAATGGGGGCAAATCTGTACGAGCAGTACTTC
TRBJ2-7	NA	NA	TRBV4-3	CASSHSVAYEQYF	TGCGCCAGCAGCCACTCCGTAGCCTACGAGCAGTACTTC
TRBJ2-1	NA	NA	TRBV7-9	CASSLVGDEQFF	TGTGCCAGCAGCTTAGTTGGGGATGAGCAGTTCTTC
TRBJ2-7	NA	NA	TRBV7-6	CASSDDRGPTYEQYF	TGTGCCAGCAGCGATGACCGGGGTCCCACCTACGAGCAGTACTTC
TRBJ2-7	TRBD2	NA	TRBV5-6	CASSFGGLAYEQYF	TGTGCCAGCAGCTTTGGGGGACTAGCCTACGAGCAGTACTTC
TRBJ2-7	NA	NA	TRBV7-6	CASSLDPGTYEQYF	TGTGCCAGCAGCTTAGATCCAGGAACCTACGAGCAGTACTTC
TRBJ2-7	NA	NA	TRBV30	CAWTWGTSYEQYF	TGTGCCTGGACCTGGGGGACCTCCTACGAGCAGTACTTC
TRBJ2-7	NA	NA	TRBV11-2	CASSFEGFEQYF	TGTGCCAGCAGCTTTGAAGGGTTCGAGCAGTACTTC
TRBJ2-7	TRBD1	NA	TRBV28	CASSLSGADRGPPEQYF	TGTGCCAGCAGTTTATCAGGCGCGGACAGGGGACCCCCCGAGCAGTACTTC
TRBJ2-1	NA	few	TRBV12-5	CASGLTGFRDNEQFF	TGTGCTAGTGGTCTAACAGGGTTCAGGGACAATGAGCAGTTCTTC
TRBJ2-7	NA	NA	TRBV4-3	CASSRDQGRSYEQYF	TGCGCCAGCAGCCGCGACCAGGGACGGAGCTACGAGCAGTACTTC
TRBJ2-7	NA	NA	TRBV7-2	CASSFPGWDEQYF	TGTGCCAGCAGCTTTCCCGGATGGGACGAGCAGTACTTC
TRBJ2-7	TRBD1	few	TRBV2	CASSEGTAPRSEQYF	TGTGCCAGCAGCGAAGGGACAGCCCCAAGATCCGAGCAGTACTTC
TRBJ1-1	NA	NA	TRBV4-2	CASIGLNTEAFF	TGTGCCAGCATCGGTCTGAACACTGAAGCTTTCTTT